This TCR beta chain was captured in a study of T-cell memory formation after mild COVID-19 (dated by TCRdb to the early 2020s). Looking at the study overall: Most TCR sequence clusters were specific to one of the two donors. T-cell clones expanding and contracting after mild COVID-19 in a couple of donors were tracked by longitudinal TCRalpha and TCRbeta repertoire sequencing. The cohort comprised two young, previously healthy adult volunteers, one female and one male. What the authors observed across the whole study: Only a couple of mild cases were covered in the study, and larger cohorts including severe cases with pre-infection samples were considered necessary. Contracting CD4+ clones were located mainly in the CM and EM memory subsets, whereas CD8+ clones were found to be enriched in EMRA. Some responding clones were detected in pre-infection memory, which suggested that pre-existing cross-reactive memory T cells had joined the SARS-CoV-2 response. Whether the second-wave clones peaking on day 37 were SARS-CoV-2 specific was not confirmed. Clones contracting from day 15 to 85 had balanced CD4/CD8 phenotypes, while a second wave expanding from day 15 to 37 was biased towards CD4+.

The germline ends are 15 bases apart after V is trimmed by 6 bases and J by 4 bases. From the cysteine through the phenylalanine, the CDR3 covers 14 amino acids. The entry retains the CDR3 DNA only, 42 bases that are in frame from base 1. With respect to this clonotype: Its antigen has not been determined. No base qualities exist here, and no much larger clone lies one base off it.

The run used an Illumina NovaSeq 6000. cDNA libraries for TCRalpha and TCRbeta were prepared by 5'RACE using constant-segment primers, with sample barcodes and unique molecular identifiers added. Trizol reagent was used to extract RNA from every sample. Amplification of the libraries took two PCR steps, and the second step added a second sample barcode plus Illumina TruSeq adapters. The libraries were sequenced on an Illumina NovaSeq using 2 x 150 bp paired-end reads. The paper's processing steps were these. Reads were demultiplexed and collapsed into UMI-guided consensus sequences with migec v1.2.7. Using mixcr v2.1.11, the UMI consensuses were aligned to TRA and TRB V and J templates and assembled into clonotypes. A clonotype was counted as expanded or contracted only if both edgeR and NoisET called the change significant, with noise models trained on biological replicates. For edgeR calls, a false discovery rate-adjusted p below 0.01 and a log2 fold-change threshold of 1 were applied. PCA with hierarchical clustering of max-normalized trajectories of the 1000 most abundant clonotypes was used as exploratory dynamics analysis. Each responding clone was given a CD4 or CD8 phenotype based on the CD4+ and CD8+ repertoires, which had been sequenced separately. TCRdb's own reprocessing of the public reads used fastp at Q25 and MiXCR and kept productive beta chains. Rows are combined by CDR3 protein, so each entry shows the most common genes and DNA. The V and J calls and clone size are TCRdb's, not the authors'. The sample table holds just over 300,000 distinct CDR3 sequences, of which roughly a fifth were seen once. The top ten constitute roughly 20% of the sample.

PBMCs were isolated by Ficoll-Paque density gradient centrifugation. Sequenced sample: PBMCs or a T cell subset sorted from them (not recorded which). This clonotype was sampled from a man younger than 35 who had mild COVID-19 (a few samples of this study predate the infection). The sample titles of this study are shuffled in the database, so cell type and time point are left out; the donor was told from shared clones. The chain was built from TRBV12-3 or TRBV12-4 and TRBJ2-5; perhaps TRBD2 is the D gene, with 6 bases matching. The CDR3 region: CASSPGGRRETQYF. The DNA sequence is TGTGCCAGCAGCCCCGGGGGTAGGCGAGAGACCCAGTACTTC.